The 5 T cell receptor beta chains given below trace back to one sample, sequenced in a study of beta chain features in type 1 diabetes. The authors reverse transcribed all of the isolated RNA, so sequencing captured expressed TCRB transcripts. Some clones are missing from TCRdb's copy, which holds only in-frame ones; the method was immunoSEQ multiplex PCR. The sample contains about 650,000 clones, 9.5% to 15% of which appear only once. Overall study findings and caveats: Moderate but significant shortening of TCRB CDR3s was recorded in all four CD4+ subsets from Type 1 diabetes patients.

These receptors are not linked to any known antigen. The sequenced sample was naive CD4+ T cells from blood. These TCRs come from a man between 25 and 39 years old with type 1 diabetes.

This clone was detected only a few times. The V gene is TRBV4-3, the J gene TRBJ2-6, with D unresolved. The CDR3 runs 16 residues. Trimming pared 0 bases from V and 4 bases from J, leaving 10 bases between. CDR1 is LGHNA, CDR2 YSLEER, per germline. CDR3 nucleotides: TGCGCCAGCAGCCAAGAGAGTGAAGGGGGGGCCAACGTCCTGACTTTC. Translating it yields CASSQESEGGANVLTF.

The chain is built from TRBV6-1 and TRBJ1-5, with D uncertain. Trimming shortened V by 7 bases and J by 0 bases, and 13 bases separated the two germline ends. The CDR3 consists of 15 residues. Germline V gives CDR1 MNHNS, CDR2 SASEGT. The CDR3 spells CASNLGIYSNQPQHF. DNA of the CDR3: TGTGCCAGCAATCTGGGGATTTATAGCAATCAGCCCCAGCATTTT.

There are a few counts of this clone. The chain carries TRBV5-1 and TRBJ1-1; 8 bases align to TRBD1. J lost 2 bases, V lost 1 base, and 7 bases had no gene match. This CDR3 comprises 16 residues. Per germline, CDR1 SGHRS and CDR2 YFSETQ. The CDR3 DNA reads TGCGCCAGCAGCTTGTACGGACAGGGACTTAACACTGAAGCTTTCTTT. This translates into CASSLYGQGLNTEAFF.

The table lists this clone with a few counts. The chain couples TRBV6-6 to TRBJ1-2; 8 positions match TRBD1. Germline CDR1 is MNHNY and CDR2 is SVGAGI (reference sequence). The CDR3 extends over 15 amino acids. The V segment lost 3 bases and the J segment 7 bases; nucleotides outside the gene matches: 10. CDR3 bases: TGTGCCAGCAGTTATCAACCGGACAGGGAGGGTGGCTACACCTTC. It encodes CASSYQPDREGGYTF.

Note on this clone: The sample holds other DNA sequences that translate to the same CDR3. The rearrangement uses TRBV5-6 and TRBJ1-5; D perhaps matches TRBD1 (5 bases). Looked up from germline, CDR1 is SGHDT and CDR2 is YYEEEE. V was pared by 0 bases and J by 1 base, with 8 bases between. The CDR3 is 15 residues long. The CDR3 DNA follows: TGTGCCAGCAGCTTGGGGCAGGGAAGCAATCAGCCCCAGCATTTT. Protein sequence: CASSLGQGSNQPQHF.